A single sample gave rise to the 32 T cell receptor beta chains below, sequenced in a study of cytomegalovirus exposure and HLA in healthy donors. Primers for the PCR totalled 60 Vbeta and 13 Jbeta. Assay used: immunoSEQ multiplex PCR; TCRdb lists only in-frame clones, some missing. The data hold about 180,000 clones, with approximately 84% observed a single time. The sequencing sample was made of PBMCs. Receptors were obtained from a woman aged 45-65 years in good health and CMV-seropositive.

This clone has just one count. The chain uses TRBV10-3 and TRBJ1-2; 12 bases align to TRBD1. Per germline, CDR1 ENHRY and CDR2 SYGVKD. CDR3 size: 20 residues. V was pared by 0 bases and J by 8 bases, with 19 bases of the junction left unmatched. The CDR3 is CAISESLTAGQGAYGEGYTF. The CDR3, as DNA: TGTGCCATCAGTGAGTCCCTGACGGCGGGACAGGGGGCATATGGAGAAGGCTACACCTTC.

The genes are TRBV19 and TRBJ2-3; 8 bases agree with TRBD2. CDR1 and CDR2 from the germline V gene are LNHDA and SQIVND (reference sequence). This CDR3 is 15 amino acids long. The J segment lost 5 bases and the V segment lost 6 bases, leaving 10 bases of the junction unmatched. The CDR3 loop reads CASSGRAEGRDTQYF. CDR3 coding DNA: TGTGCCAGTAGCGGGAGGGCCGAGGGTCGAGATACGCAGTATTTT.

This clone was recorded a few times. The CDR3 here is CASSLTGGQPQHF. CDR3 coding DNA: TGTGCCAGCAGCTTAACGGGGGGTCAGCCCCAGCATTTT. This chain uses TRBV7-9 with TRBJ1-5; tentative D call: TRBD1 (5 bases). The CDR3 length is 13 residues. The V gene lost 2 bases and the J gene lost 6 bases, with 8 bases spanning the gap. The germline V gene has CDR1 SEHNR and CDR2 FQNEAQ (reference sequence).

The rearrangement links TRBV9 to TRBJ1-4, with TRBD1 matching 7 bases. V shed 4 bases and J 8 bases; nucleotides not matched to a gene: 8. The CDR3 consists of 14 residues. CDR1 is SGDLS, CDR2 YYNGEE, per germline. CDR3 DNA: TGTGCCAGCAGCCCCCGGACAGGTCACGAAAAACTGTTTTTT. It translates to CASSPRTGHEKLFF.

The V call is TRBV2, the J call TRBJ1-2; 7 nucleotides agree with TRBD1. This CDR3 spans 12 amino acids. Germline CDR1 and CDR2: SNHLY and FYNNEI. V was clipped by 7 bases and J by 9 bases; unmatched bases: 8. The CDR3 protein is CASTGDSSSYTF. Here the CDR3 DNA reads TGTGCCAGCACGGGGGACAGCTCAAGCTACACCTTC.

CDR3: CASRGSGQRSGNTIYF. For the CDR3, the DNA is TGCGCCAGCAGGGGTTCGGGACAGCGCTCTGGAAACACCATATATTTT. V usage is TRBV23-1 and J usage is TRBJ1-3; TRBD1 matches at 7 bases. TRBV23-1 is designated an ORF whose function remains uncertain. The CDR3 consists of 16 residues. Trimming at V came to 6 bases and at J to 0 bases, leaving 8 bases not matched to a gene.

The CDR3 is CASGQGLNTEAFF. CDR3 coding DNA: TGCGCCAGCGGACAGGGACTGAACACTGAAGCTTTCTTT. The V call is TRBV5-1, the J call TRBJ1-1, with 8 bases matching TRBD1. Germline values: CDR1 SGHRS, CDR2 YFSETQ. V dropped 7 bases and J dropped 0; count of bases not matched to a gene: 2. The CDR3 is 13 amino acids.

The rearrangement uses TRBV7-2 and TRBJ2-1, with 13 bases matching TRBD2. The CDR3 extends over 15 amino acids. The J segment lost 7 bases and the V segment lost 5 bases, leaving 5 bases of the junction unmatched. In germline, CDR1 is SGHTA, CDR2 FQGNSA. The CDR3, as DNA: TGTGCCAGCAGCCCGGGACTAGCGGGATGGAATGAGCAGTTCTTC. Translating gives CASSPGLAGWNEQFF.

The CDR3 sequence is CSVEKQAGNTIYF. The CDR3, as DNA: TGCAGCGTTGAAAAACAGGCTGGAAACACCATATATTTT. V gene TRBV29-1 combines with J gene TRBJ1-3, with D perhaps TRBD1 (5 bases). This CDR3 contains 13 residues. The V and J ends lost 2 bases and 2 bases respectively, with 7 bases between them. Germline CDR1 SQVTM, CDR2 ANQGSEA.

The chain couples TRBV5-1 to TRBJ2-7; 8 positions agree with TRBD1. V dropped 2 bases and J dropped 2; count of bases not matched to a gene: 9. The germline CDR1 and CDR2 sequences are SGHRS and YFSETQ. There are 16 residues in the CDR3. The CDR3 loop reads CASSLIPGQVPYEQYF. The CDR3 region has the DNA TGCGCCAGCAGCTTAATACCGGGACAGGTTCCCTACGAGCAGTACTTC. The full variable domain, its missing parts supplied by reference TRBV5-1 and TRBJ2-7, is KAGVTQTPRYLIKTRGQQVTLSCSPISGHRSVSWYQQTPGQGLQFLFEYFSETQRNKGNFPGRFSGRQFSNSRSEMNVSTLELGDSALYLCASSLIPGQVPYEQYFGPGTRLTVT.

The chain recombines TRBV18 with TRBJ1-2; 9 positions agree with TRBD1. V gave up 2 bases and J gave up 6 bases; unmatched junction bases: 4. Germline CDR1 and CDR2: KGHSH and LQKENI. This CDR3 comprises 14 residues. CDR3 coding DNA: TGTGCCAGCTCACCAGGGACAGGGCGGGATGGCTACACCTTC. This sequence encodes CASSPGTGRDGYTF. The complete variable domain, with remaining parts taken from reference TRBV18 and TRBJ1-2, reads NAGVMQNPRHLVRRRGQEARLRCSPMKGHSHVYWYRQLPEEGLKFMVYLQKENIIDESGMPKERFSAEFPKEGPSILRIQQVVRGDSAAYFCASSPGTGRDGYTFGSGTRLTVV.

This chain uses TRBV5-8 with TRBJ2-5; possibly TRBD1 for D (5 bases). The length of the CDR3 is 14 residues. The ends were cut back, 6 bases at V and 5 bases at J, with 17 bases in the middle. Germline loops: CDR1 SGHTS, CDR2 YDEGEE. CDR3 in amino acids: CASTTAKGYETQYF. The CDR3 nucleotides read TGTGCCAGCACCACCGCCAAGGGGTATGAGACCCAGTACTTC.

J is TRBJ2-7 and V is TRBV5-8, with 10 bases aligning to TRBD1. The junction had 7 bases not matched to a gene; V was cut back by 0 bases and J by 4 bases. CDR1 and CDR2 from the germline V gene are SGHTS and YDEGEE. The CDR3 has 16 amino acids. The CDR3 DNA reads TGTGCCAGCAGCTTGGGACAGGGGGCTTTTTCGTACGAGCAGTACTTC. Encoded protein: CASSLGQGAFSYEQYF.

The chain carries TRBV10-3 and TRBJ2-5; the D gene is possibly TRBD2 (6 bases). Germline V lookup: CDR1 ENHRY, CDR2 SYGVKD. The CDR3 runs 17 residues. V was clipped by 2 bases and J by 0 bases, with 16 bases between them. The CDR3 region has the DNA TGTGCCATCAGTGAGCCCGGGGGAGGTTCCGACCAAGAGACCCAGTACTTC. Translating it yields CAISEPGGGSDQETQYF.

The chain couples TRBV7-8 to TRBJ2-3; no clear D. CDR3 size: 15 residues. Per the germline V gene, CDR1 is SGHVS and CDR2 is FQNEAQ. Trimming removed 1 base from V and 2 bases from J, with 10 bases in between. This CDR3 reads CASSLVSYYTDTQYF. The CDR3 DNA follows: TGTGCCAGCAGCTTAGTCAGTTATTACACAGATACGCAGTATTTT.

The gene calls are TRBV11-3 and TRBJ2-1, with TRBD2 matching 7 bases. Germline V gene lookup returns CDR1 SGHNT and CDR2 YENEEA. The CDR3 is made up of 16 amino acids. J lost 6 bases, V lost 5 bases, and 13 bases had no gene match. The CDR3: CASSPPTGTIANEQFF. The CDR3 DNA is TGTGCCAGCAGCCCCCCCACCGGGACTATCGCCAATGAGCAGTTCTTC.

This clone was seen a single time. The chain has TRBV4-2 and TRBJ2-1, with 9 bases lining up with TRBD2. Germline V gene sequence: CDR1 LGHNA, CDR2 YNFKEQ. This CDR3 has 15 amino acids. Unmatched junction bases numbered 14, after V lost 10 bases and J lost 7 bases. The CDR3, as DNA: TGTGCCACCGGAAGCGGCGGGAGGGGGGTAAATGAGCAGTTCTTC. Its protein product is CATGSGGRGVNEQFF.

The sample holds one count of this clone. The rearrangement joins TRBV6-1 to TRBJ2-7, with D perhaps matching TRBD1 (6 bases). Trimming removed 4 bases at V and 5 bases at J, with 21 bases between. There are 16 residues in the CDR3. Germline CDR1 and CDR2: MNHNS and SASEGT. CDR3 bases: TGTGCCAGCAGTGGCTTTCGGGACACTAGAAGCCACGAGCAGTACTTC. Amino acid sequence: CASSGFRDTRSHEQYF.

The count of this clone is one. V is TRBV30 and J is TRBJ1-4; D is uncertain. This CDR3 has 11 amino acids. Looked up from germline, CDR1 is GTSNPN and CDR2 is SVGIG (reference sequence). V lost 2 bases and J lost 5, with 3 bases in between. The CDR3 is CAWSSNEKLFF. The CDR3 coding sequence is TGTGCCTGGAGTAGCAATGAAAAACTGTTTTTT. The variable domain in full, with the rest retrieved from reference TRBV30 and TRBJ1-4, is SQTIHQWPATLVQPVGSPLSLECTVEGTSNPNLYWYRQAAGRGLQLLFYSVGIGQISSEVPQNLSASRPQDRQFILSSKKLLLSDSGFYLCAWSSNEKLFFGSGTQLSVL.

J is TRBJ2-3 and V is TRBV28, with no clear D. Trimming took off 5 bases at V and 0 bases at J, with 12 bases between the two ends. Germline V gives CDR1 MDHEN, CDR2 SYDVKM. The CDR3 totals 15 residues. This chain's CDR3 is CASSQSKLSTDTQYF. The CDR3 nucleotides read TGTGCCAGCAGTCAGTCAAAGTTGAGCACAGATACGCAGTATTTT.

J is TRBJ1-5 and V is TRBV2, with 7 bases matching TRBD1. Trimming at V came to 1 base and at J to 11 bases, leaving 8 bases not matched to a gene. The CDR3 consists of 14 residues. CDR1 and CDR2 from the germline V gene are SNHLY and FYNNEI. The CDR3 spells CASSEVTGVGSQHF. DNA for the CDR3: TGTGCCAGCAGTGAAGTAACAGGGGTGGGGTCCCAGCATTTT.

This clone was counted between two and nine times. The chain is built from TRBV10-3 and TRBJ1-2, with TRBD1 identical over 7 bases. CDR3 length equals 13 residues. Germline V gene sequence: CDR1 ENHRY, CDR2 SYGVKD. V was clipped by 10 bases and J by 2 bases; unmatched bases: 7. CDR3 sequence (DNA): TGTGCCACGAGGGACAGTATCAACTATGGCTACACCTTC. It encodes CATRDSINYGYTF.

The chain's CDR3 is CASITSHNGDGMNQPQHF. CDR3 DNA sequence: TGTGCCAGTATCACCAGCCACAACGGGGATGGGATGAATCAGCCCCAGCATTTT. The chain has TRBV19 and TRBJ1-5; D is uncertain. V lost 7 bases to trimming and J lost 4 bases, with 26 bases between them. This CDR3 has 18 amino acids. Germline-derived CDR1 and CDR2 are LNHDA and SQIVND (reference sequence).

The chain combines TRBV18 with TRBJ2-3, with TRBD2 identical over 10 bases. CDR3 length: 14 residues. The germline V gene has CDR1 KGHSH and CDR2 LQKENI. Trimming removed 4 bases from V and 4 bases from J; junction bases left unmatched: 2. The DNA of the CDR3 is TGTGCCAGCTCACAAGCGGGAGGGCCAGATACGCAGTATTTT. Translation: CASSQAGGPDTQYF.

The chain joins TRBV4-2 to TRBJ2-7; 9 bases line up with TRBD2. CDR1 and CDR2 (germline): LGHNA, YNFKEQ. The V gene end was trimmed by 2 bases and the J gene end by 1 base; junction bases not matched to a gene: 6. The length of the CDR3 is 16 residues. CDR3 nucleotides: TGTGCCAGCAGCCAAATCACTAGCGGGCGATCCTACGAGCAGTACTTC. Amino acid sequence: CASSQITSGRSYEQYF.

The V gene is TRBV4-2, the J gene TRBJ1-4; D gene unclear. Trimming removed 0 bases from V and 7 bases from J, with 15 bases in between. The CDR3 is made up of 16 amino acids. Germline values: CDR1 LGHNA, CDR2 YNFKEQ. CDR3 protein: CASSQDQTSTGEKLFF. The CDR3 nucleotides are TGTGCCAGCAGCCAAGATCAAACATCGACGGGTGAAAAACTGTTTTTT.

The J gene is TRBJ2-6, the V gene TRBV29-1; D perhaps matches TRBD1 (5 bases). V was trimmed by 6 bases and J by 0 bases, leaving 9 bases between them. Germline values: CDR1 SQVTM, CDR2 ANQGSEA. This CDR3 has 14 amino acids. The CDR3 sequence: CSVLQASGANVLTF. CDR3 coding DNA: TGCAGCGTCCTACAGGCCTCTGGGGCCAACGTCCTGACTTTC.

The rearrangement joins TRBV7-2 to TRBJ2-2, with 8 bases identical to TRBD2. Germline assignment: CDR1 SGHTA and CDR2 FQGNSA. The ends lost 0 bases at V and 0 bases at J; junction bases unmatched: 3. The CDR3 spans 17 residues. CDR3 region: CASSLARGLANTGELFF. The CDR3 DNA reads TGTGCCAGCAGCTTAGCTAGGGGACTAGCGAACACCGGGGAGCTGTTTTTT. Using reference TRBV7-2 and TRBJ2-2 for the parts outside the CDR3, the full variable domain is GAGVSQSPSNKVTEKGKDVELRCDPISGHTALYWYRQSLGQGLEFLIYFQGNSAPDKSGLPSDRFSAERTGGSVSTLTIQRTQQEDSAVYLCASSLARGLANTGELFFGEGSRLTVL.

The sample holds a few counts of this clone. The V gene is TRBV21-1, the J gene TRBJ1-1. TRBV21-1 is a documented pseudogene. The CDR3 extends over 15 amino acids. The CDR3 DNA reads as TGTGCCAGCAGCAAAGCCGGTGGTGAGAACACTGAAGCTTTCTTT. It translates to CASSKAGGENTEAFF.

The chain is built from TRBV9 and TRBJ2-3; 13 nucleotides agree with TRBD2. There are 19 residues in the CDR3. The germline CDR1 and CDR2 sequences are SGDLS and YYNGEE. Trimming removed 3 bases from V and 7 bases from J; junction bases left unmatched: 17. The DNA for the CDR3 is TGTGCCAGCAGCGAGACTAGCGGGGGGCTCCCTATCTCCACGAATACGCAGTATTTT. It is translated as CASSETSGGLPISTNTQYF.

The V call is TRBV6-5, the J call TRBJ1-5, with D unclear. The V gene lost 6 bases and the J gene lost 0 bases, with 12 bases spanning the gap. The CDR3 has 15 residues. Germline V CDR1 and CDR2: MNHEY, SVGAGI. CDR3 protein: CASRPPGSSNQPQHF. In DNA form, the CDR3 reads TGTGCCAGCAGACCCCCCGGGAGTAGCAATCAGCCCCAGCATTTT.

J is TRBJ2-1 and V is TRBV2; 13 bases fit TRBD2. The V and J ends lost 6 bases and 13 bases, in that order; junction bases with no gene match: 6. This CDR3 comprises 13 residues. Germline V gene lookup returns CDR1 SNHLY and CDR2 FYNNEI. CDR3 sequence reads: CASSAGLAGEQFF. The CDR3 DNA follows: TGTGCCAGCAGCGCCGGACTAGCGGGGGAACAGTTCTTC.